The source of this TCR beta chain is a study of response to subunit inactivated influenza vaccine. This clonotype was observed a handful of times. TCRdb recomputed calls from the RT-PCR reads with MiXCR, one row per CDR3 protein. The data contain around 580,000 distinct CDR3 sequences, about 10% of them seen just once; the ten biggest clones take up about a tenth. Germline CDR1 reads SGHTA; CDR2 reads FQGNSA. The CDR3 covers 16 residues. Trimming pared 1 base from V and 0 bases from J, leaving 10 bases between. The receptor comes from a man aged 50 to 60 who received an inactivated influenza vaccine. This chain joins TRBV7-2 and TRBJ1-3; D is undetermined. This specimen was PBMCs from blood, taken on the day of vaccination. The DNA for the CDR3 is TGTGCCAGCAGCTTAGGGCGTCAGTACTCTGGAAACACCATATATTTT. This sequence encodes CASSLGRQYSGNTIYF.